The rows below give T cell receptor beta chains drawn from one sample of a study of T cell responses to AZD1222 COVID-19 vaccine. The method was immunoSEQ multiplex PCR; TCRdb's version includes in-frame clones alone and lacks a portion of them. The top ten clones hold approximately 5% of a sample with more than 120,000 clones, around 93% of them seen once. The sequenced sample was peripheral blood, obtained on day 0 of AZD1222 vaccination. The receptors were gathered from an adult in good health. CDR3s include the opening cysteine and the closing phenylalanine or tryptophan. Fields, in order: V gene, clone size, D gene, J gene, CDR3 protein, CDR3 DNA. D genes are given only for firm matches. Clone size is not always given. Where it is, it says once, few, many or a class for expanded clones.

TRBV6-5	once	TRBD1	TRBJ1-6	CASSRDRGSGSPLHF	TGTGCCAGCAGTCGGGACAGGGGGTCCGGTTCACCCCTCCACTTT
TRBV5-1	.	TRBD1	TRBJ2-7	CASSLDGQASYEQYF	TGCGCCAGCAGCTTGGACGGACAGGCTTCCTACGAGCAGTACTTC
TRBV7-9	.	.	TRBJ1-3	CASSAGGAGNTIYF	TGTGCCAGCAGCGCCGGGGGGGCTGGAAACACCATATATTTT
TRBV19	.	TRBD1	TRBJ1-6	CASSDNVDRVSPLHF	TGTGCCAGTAGCGACAACGTCGACAGGGTTTCACCCCTCCACTTT
TRBV4-1	.	.	TRBJ2-7	CASSQEAAGWSYEQYF	TGCGCCAGCAGCCAAGAAGCGGCAGGGTGGAGTTACGAGCAGTACTTC
TRBV15	.	.	TRBJ2-7	CATSRERESSYEQYF	TGTGCCACCAGCAGAGAGAGGGAATCCTCCTACGAGCAGTACTTC
TRBV6-2/TRBV6-3	.	TRBD1	TRBJ2-5	CASSPTGSGTQYF	TGTGCCAGCAGCCCGACAGGGTCCGGGACCCAGTACTTC
TRBV5-4	.	TRBD2	TRBJ2-3	CASSLPTTSGGIGPDTQYF	TGTGCCAGCAGCTTGCCGACGACTAGCGGGGGTATTGGCCCAGATACGCAGTATTTT
TRBV6-4	.	.	TRBJ1-6	CASSEGPLPNSPLHF	TGTGCCAGCAGTGAAGGACCCCTGCCGAATTCACCCCTCCACTTT
TRBV10-3	.	.	TRBJ1-5	CAISEDGANQPQHF	TGTGCCATCAGTGAGGACGGAGCAAATCAGCCCCAGCATTTT
TRBV9	.	.	TRBJ1-2	CASSGYGYTF	TGTGCCAGCAGCGGTTACGGCTACACCTTC
TRBV19	few	TRBD1	TRBJ1-5	CASSGTGGNQPQHF	TGTGCCAGTAGTGGGACAGGGGGCAATCAGCCCCAGCATTTT
TRBV6-6	once	.	TRBJ2-7	CASSSVGGNYEQYF	TGTGCCAGCAGCTCGGTGGGCGGGAACTACGAGCAGTACTTC
TRBV6-5	.	.	TRBJ2-7	CASRTTRLYEQYF	TGTGCCAGCCGGACGACGAGGCTCTACGAGCAGTACTTC
TRBV19	.	.	TRBJ1-5	CASSHRRDSNQPQHF	TGTGCCAGTAGTCATAGACGGGACAGCAATCAGCCCCAGCATTTT
TRBV3-1/TRBV3-2	.	.	TRBJ1-4	CASSHGAAEKLFF	TGTGCCAGCAGCCATGGGGCAGCTGAAAAACTGTTTTTT
TRBV11-2	.	.	TRBJ1-5	CASSLDLGLHQPQHF	TGTGCCAGCAGCTTAGATTTAGGGTTGCATCAGCCCCAGCATTTT
TRBV4-3	once	.	TRBJ1-1	CASSQDPGNTEAFF	TGCGCCAGCAGCCAAGACCCGGGGAACACTGAAGCTTTCTTT
TRBV19	.	TRBD2	TRBJ2-1	CATSRDLGLAGNNEQFF	TGTGCCACCTCCAGAGACTTAGGACTAGCGGGAAACAATGAGCAGTTCTTC
TRBV7-9	.	.	TRBJ1-2	CASSGQGPGYTF	TGTGCCAGCAGCGGGCAGGGCCCTGGCTACACCTTC
TRBV6-5	.	.	TRBJ1-1	CASSYVRGNTEAFF	TGTGCCAGCAGTTACGTAAGGGGCAACACTGAAGCTTTCTTT
TRBV6-1	once	.	TRBJ1-2	CASSERGRDNYGYTF	TGTGCCAGCAGTGAAAGGGGGAGGGACAACTATGGCTACACCTTC
TRBV25-1	.	.	TRBJ2-7	CASREGALPEQYF	TGTGCCAGCAGGGAGGGGGCCCTGCCCGAGCAGTACTTC
TRBV10-3	.	.	TRBJ2-7	CAISAAGAVFEQYF	TGTGCCATCTCAGCCGCAGGGGCCGTATTCGAGCAGTACTTC
TRBV6-2/TRBV6-3	.	.	TRBJ1-1	CASSNMVTEAFF	TGTGCCAGCAGTAATATGGTCACTGAAGCTTTCTTT
TRBV29-1	.	.	TRBJ1-4	CSVATRNVNEKLFF	TGCAGCGTTGCTACCCGGAACGTGAATGAAAAACTGTTTTTT
TRBV5-1	.	.	TRBJ2-2	CASSLAAGLRGTGELFF	TGCGCCAGCAGCTTGGCGGCAGGATTAAGGGGGACCGGGGAGCTGTTTTTT
TRBV11-2	.	.	TRBJ2-3	CASSTPETRSTQYF	TGTGCCAGCAGCACCCCCGAGACTAGGAGCACGCAGTATTTT
TRBV5-8	.	TRBD2	TRBJ2-1	CASSRGAGLVTHNEQFF	TGTGCCAGCAGCCGGGGCGCCGGACTAGTGACACACAATGAGCAGTTCTTC
TRBV30	.	.	TRBJ1-6	CAWSPGLSNSPLHF	TGTGCCTGGAGTCCGGGACTCTCAAATTCACCCCTCCACTTT
TRBV4-2	.	.	TRBJ2-4	CASSQTDGAKNIQYF	TGTGCCAGCAGCCAGACCGACGGAGCCAAAAACATTCAGTACTTC
TRBV15	.	.	TRBJ2-3	CATSRDIWAANSDTQYF	TGTGCCACCAGCAGAGATATCTGGGCAGCCAATTCAGATACGCAGTATTTT
TRBV9	.	.	TRBJ2-2	CASSVGNSGELFF	TGTGCCAGCAGCGTAGGAAATTCCGGGGAGCTGTTTTTT
TRBV21-1	few	.	TRBJ1-6	CASSTEGTGISPLHF	TGTGCCAGCAGCACTGAGGGGACAGGGATCTCACCCCTCCACTTT
TRBV19	.	TRBD1	TRBJ2-1	CASSDRDRGGNEQFF	TGTGCCAGTAGTGACCGCGACAGGGGTGGCAATGAGCAGTTCTTC
TRBV5-4	.	.	TRBJ1-3	CASSSGSGNTIYF	TGTGCCAGCAGCTCAGGCTCTGGAAACACCATATATTTT
TRBV10-1	.	TRBD1	TRBJ2-1	CASSEGQGDYNEQFF	TGCGCCAGCAGCGAGGGACAGGGGGACTACAATGAGCAGTTCTTC
TRBV7-2	once	TRBD2	TRBJ2-5	CASSETTSGGETQYF	TGTGCCAGCAGCGAAACGACTAGCGGGGGCGAGACCCAGTACTTC
TRBV6-2/TRBV6-3	.	TRBD2	TRBJ2-3	CASSYSHTSGTDTQYF	TGTGCCAGCAGTTACTCGCATACTAGCGGGACAGATACGCAGTATTTT
TRBV29-1	.	.	TRBJ2-3	CSVEDRDTDLYTQYF	TGCAGCGTTGAAGATAGGGACACGGATTTATATACGCAGTATTTT
TRBV7-2	.	.	TRBJ2-3	CASSFSGGPRTDTQYF	TGTGCCAGCAGCTTCTCGGGCGGGCCCCGCACAGATACGCAGTATTTT